These 32 T cell receptor beta chains originate from one sample sequenced in a study of cytomegalovirus exposure and HLA in healthy donors. The PCR ran on 60 Vbeta and 13 Jbeta primers. Measured with immunoSEQ multiplex PCR; TCRdb has only the in-frame clones, and not every one. The table has approximately 110,000 clones, 65% to 80% seen once. Input material: PBMCs. The receptors were gathered from a female donor in good health and CMV-seropositive.

This chain uses TRBV19 with TRBJ2-3; 11 nucleotides agree with TRBD2. The CDR3 extends over 18 amino acids. Losses at the gene ends were 4 bases for V and 3 bases for J; bases not matched to a gene: 12. Germline lookup yields CDR1 LNHDA and CDR2 SQIVND (reference sequence). CDR3 protein: CASSTYPGTSGTTDTQYF. The CDR3, as DNA: TGTGCCAGTAGTACGTACCCCGGGACTAGCGGTACTACAGATACGCAGTATTTT. Full variable domain (remainder filled in from reference TRBV19 and TRBJ2-3): DGGITQSPKYLFRKEGQNVTLSCEQNLNHDAMYWYRQDPGQGLRLIYYSQIVNDFQKGDIAEGYSVSREKKESFPLTVTSAQKNPTAFYLCASSTYPGTSGTTDTQYFGPGTRLTVL.

This chain uses TRBV9 with TRBJ2-1; 12 nucleotides agree with TRBD2. J gave up 0 bases and V 3 bases, and 4 bases lay outside the gene matches. Germline loops: CDR1 SGDLS, CDR2 YYNGEE. This CDR3 comprises 17 residues. The DNA for the CDR3 is TGTGCCAGCAGCGGACTAGCGGGGGCCAGCTCCTACAATGAGCAGTTCTTC. This encodes CASSGLAGASSYNEQFF.

The chain links TRBV7-9 to TRBJ1-2, with D perhaps TRBD1 (5 bases). Trimming shortened V by 5 bases and J by 2 bases, and 12 bases separated the two germline ends. This CDR3 has 14 amino acids. Germline loops: CDR1 SEHNR, CDR2 FQNEAQ (reference sequence). The CDR3 here is CASSPGGNNYGYTF. CDR3 DNA: TGTGCCAGCAGCCCCGGGGGGAACAACTATGGCTACACCTTC.

On this clone itself: Different DNA sequences within this sample yield the same CDR3. The rearrangement links TRBV30 to TRBJ1-5; 7 nucleotides match TRBD1. The J segment lost 2 bases and the V segment lost 3 bases, leaving 1 base of the junction unmatched. CDR1 and CDR2 from the germline V gene are GTSNPN and SVGIG (reference sequence). The CDR3 is 13 amino acids. CDR3 residues: CAWRGQGNQPQHF. The CDR3, as DNA: TGTGCCTGGAGAGGACAGGGCAATCAGCCCCAGCATTTT.

This chain joins TRBV5-1 and TRBJ1-4; D is perhaps TRBD1 (5 bases). Trimming took off 5 bases at V and 5 bases at J, with 7 bases between the two ends. Germline assignment: CDR1 SGHRS and CDR2 YFSETQ. The CDR3 runs to 12 residues. CDR3 loop: CASRAGNEKLFF. DNA for the CDR3: TGCGCCAGCAGGGCAGGGAATGAAAAACTGTTTTTT.

This clone was seen only a few times. V gene TRBV18 combines with J gene TRBJ2-5; unclear D gene. V lost 5 bases to trimming and J lost 3 bases, with 16 bases between them. Germline-derived CDR1 and CDR2 are KGHSH and LQKENI. The CDR3 runs 15 residues. In nucleotides, the CDR3 is TGTGCCAGCTCATTCATTTCCGGGTATAAAGAGACCCAGTACTTC. This sequence encodes CASSFISGYKETQYF.

The chain couples TRBV7-3 to TRBJ2-1; 7 positions agree with TRBD1. The CDR3 has 18 residues. V lost 5 bases, J lost 0 bases, and 13 bases stayed unmatched. CDR1 is SGHTA, CDR2 FQGTGA, per germline. The CDR3 region has the DNA TGTGCCAGCAGCCTCCGCATACAGGGGCTGGGCTCCTACAATGAGCAGTTCTTC. Residues: CASSLRIQGLGSYNEQFF.

This clone was seen a few times. The rearrangement links TRBV2 to TRBJ2-5, with D unclear. The CDR3 is 15 amino acids. Germline CDR1 reads SNHLY; CDR2 reads FYNNEI. V lost 0 bases to trimming and J lost 3 bases, with 11 bases between them. CDR3 in amino acids: CASSEAYRHKETQYF. The CDR3 coding sequence is TGTGCCAGCAGTGAAGCGTACAGACATAAAGAGACCCAGTACTTC.

V and J are TRBV6-5 and TRBJ1-6; no firm D call. The V gene lost 6 bases and the J gene lost 9 bases, with 12 bases spanning the gap. This CDR3 is built from 13 residues. Per the germline V gene, CDR1 is MNHEY and CDR2 is SVGAGI. The CDR3 reads CASSLRESSPLHF. Written as DNA, the CDR3 is TGTGCCAGCAGCCTTCGCGAGAGTTCACCCCTCCACTTT.

This clone was observed a few times. The J gene is TRBJ1-5, the V gene TRBV5-8; D gene uncertain. The CDR3 runs to 17 residues. Trimming left V 1 base short and J 0 bases short, with 14 bases between. CDR1 is SGHTS, CDR2 YDEGEE, per germline. DNA of the CDR3: TGTGCCAGCAGCTTGCGGTCGATCTCTCTTAGCAATCAGCCCCAGCATTTT. Amino acids: CASSLRSISLSNQPQHF.

The chain joins TRBV10-2 to TRBJ2-7, with 9 bases lining up with TRBD2. The CDR3 contains 14 residues. CDR1 is WSHSY and CDR2 is SAAADI in the germline V gene. The ends lost 3 bases at V and 1 base at J; junction bases unmatched: 1. The DNA for the CDR3 is TGCGCCAGCAGTGATGCGGGAGGGTCCTACGAGCAGTACTTC. Its translation: CASSDAGGSYEQYF.

This rearrangement joins TRBV28 to TRBJ1-1; tentatively, D is TRBD1 (5 bases). Germline V CDR1 and CDR2: MDHEN, SYDVKM. CDR3 size: 13 residues. Trimming removed 6 bases from V and 2 bases from J, with 10 bases in between. The CDR3 coding sequence is TGTGCCAGCAGAGTTCAGGGTAACACTGAAGCTTTCTTT. Translated: CASRVQGNTEAFF.

This chain connects TRBV18 to TRBJ2-7, with 7 bases identical to TRBD1. The CDR3 consists of 13 residues. After removal of 3 bases from V and 3 bases from J, the junction contained 2 bases not matched to a gene. In germline, CDR1 is KGHSH, CDR2 LQKENI. The CDR3 is CASSPDRHYEQYF. As DNA, the CDR3 is TGTGCCAGCTCACCGGACAGGCACTACGAGCAGTACTTC. Drawing the rest from reference TRBV18 and TRBJ2-7, the complete variable domain is NAGVMQNPRHLVRRRGQEARLRCSPMKGHSHVYWYRQLPEEGLKFMVYLQKENIIDESGMPKERFSAEFPKEGPSILRIQQVVRGDSAAYFCASSPDRHYEQYFGPGTRLTVT.

This chain uses TRBV6-1 with TRBJ2-4; D is ambiguous. Deletions cut 3 bases from V and 6 bases from J, with 6 bases between. There are 12 residues in the CDR3. Germline CDR1 MNHNS, CDR2 SASEGT. The chain's CDR3 is CASSETGNIQYF. Written as DNA, the CDR3 is TGTGCCAGCAGTGAGACGGGAAACATTCAGTACTTC.

V usage is TRBV21-1 and J usage is TRBJ1-2. TRBV21-1 is given as a pseudogene. The length of the CDR3 is 16 residues. DNA of the CDR3: TGTGCCAGCAGCAAAGAGAGAACTCAACCTAACTATGGCTACACCTTC. It codes for CASSKERTQPNYGYTF.

The rearrangement uses TRBV5-6 and TRBJ1-1; the D gene is possibly TRBD1 (6 bases). The CDR3 is made up of 15 amino acids. From germline, CDR1 is SGHDT and CDR2 YYEEEE. V shed 4 bases and J shed 0 bases, with 13 bases lying between them. CDR3 protein: CASSLRWTVNTEAFF. In DNA, the CDR3 is TGTGCCAGCAGCCTCCGATGGACAGTGAACACTGAAGCTTTCTTT.

The V and J genes are TRBV19 and TRBJ2-5; perhaps TRBD2 as D (5 bases). This CDR3 has 15 residues. Germline CDR1 reads LNHDA; CDR2 reads SQIVND (reference sequence). Trimming left V 10 bases short and J 1 base short, with 19 bases between. CDR3 coding DNA: TGTGCCACATTGGGAGACATCCGGGCCCAAGAGACCCAGTACTTC. Its protein is CATLGDIRAQETQYF.

V usage is TRBV5-4 and J usage is TRBJ2-2; 7 positions match TRBD1. This CDR3 has 17 amino acids. After removal of 0 bases from V and 0 bases from J, the junction contained 5 bases not matched to a gene. The germline V gene encodes CDR1 SGHNT and CDR2 YYREEE (reference sequence). The CDR3 reads CASSLDHDRANTGELFF. The CDR3 nucleotides read TGTGCCAGCAGCTTGGACCATGACAGGGCGAACACCGGGGAGCTGTTTTTT.

The rearrangement links TRBV14 to TRBJ1-2, with D tentatively TRBD1 (6 bases). The CDR3 loop spans 13 amino acids. The V end was cut by 2 bases, the J end by 8 bases, with 12 bases between. CDR1 SGHDN and CDR2 FVKESK come from the germline V gene. The CDR3, as DNA: TGTGCCAGCAGCCAAAACAGGGTTGGCGGCTACACCTTC. This gives the protein CASSQNRVGGYTF.

Written as DNA, the CDR3 is TGTGCCAGCAGCCCCCAAACGGGGGGGCCCAATGAGCAGTTCTTC. Translation gives CASSPQTGGPNEQFF. J is TRBJ2-1 and V is TRBV7-2, with 8 bases matching TRBD2. V dropped 5 bases and J dropped 6; count of bases not matched to a gene: 9. The germline gives CDR1 SGHTA, CDR2 FQGNSA. The CDR3 runs to 15 residues.

This chain joins TRBV7-6 and TRBJ2-7, with D maybe TRBD2 (6 bases). The germline V and J ends were trimmed by 1 base and 3 bases, with 10 bases remaining between them. This CDR3 spans 14 amino acids. Germline V lookup: CDR1 SGHVS, CDR2 FNYEAQ. The CDR3 DNA reads TGTGCCAGCAGCTTAGGGGGACTCGTCTACGAGCAGTACTTC. Amino acid sequence: CASSLGGLVYEQYF.

The chain employs TRBV5-1 and TRBJ2-5, with D possibly being TRBD2 (6 bases). V was shortened by 2 bases and J by 7 bases, with 12 bases between the two germline ends. CDR3 length: 13 residues. The germline gives CDR1 SGHRS, CDR2 YFSETQ. For the CDR3, the DNA is TGCGCCAGCAGCTTCTCGGGAGTCGGGACCCAGTACTTC. This translates into CASSFSGVGTQYF.

This chain joins TRBV7-2 and TRBJ2-5, with a tentative D call TRBD2 (6 bases). This CDR3 has 15 amino acids. V gave up 1 base and J gave up 4 bases, with 13 bases separating them. Germline-derived CDR1 and CDR2 are SGHTA and FQGNSA. DNA of the CDR3: TGTGCCAGCAGCTTAGGGGCAGGGCGGGGAGAGACCCAGTACTTC. Its protein is CASSLGAGRGETQYF.

The CDR3 DNA sequence: TGTGCCAGTAACCCAGGACTAGCGATCCATGAGCAGTTCTTC. Residues: CASNPGLAIHEQFF. The V gene is TRBV19, the J gene TRBJ2-1; 9 bases agree with TRBD2. The junction had 9 bases not matched to a gene; V was cut back by 7 bases and J by 8 bases. The CDR3 runs 14 residues. Germline V gene lookup returns CDR1 LNHDA and CDR2 SQIVND (reference sequence).

This chain uses TRBV5-1 with TRBJ2-5; 7 bases are a match to TRBD1. V shed 4 bases and J 5 bases; nucleotides not matched to a gene: 11. Germline V gives CDR1 SGHRS, CDR2 YFSETQ. The CDR3 extends over 15 amino acids. CDR3 amino acids: CASSTKTGSAETQYF. The CDR3 DNA reads TGCGCCAGCAGCACAAAGACAGGGTCGGCGGAGACCCAGTACTTC.

The genes are TRBV7-9 and TRBJ1-2, with D possibly matching TRBD1 (6 bases). The CDR3 covers 13 residues. The germline V gene has CDR1 SEHNR and CDR2 FQNEAQ (reference sequence). V was shortened by 5 bases and J by 4 bases, with 11 bases between the two germline ends. CDR3 bases: TGTGCCAGCAGCCCGCAGGGGACCTATGGCTACACCTTC. Its translation is CASSPQGTYGYTF.

The chain joins TRBV6-6 to TRBJ1-1; 8 bases align to TRBD1. Germline V gives CDR1 MNHNY, CDR2 SVGAGI (reference sequence). Unmatched junction bases numbered 4, after V lost 0 bases and J lost 4 bases. The CDR3 consists of 15 residues. This chain's CDR3 is CASSYSDRGVTEAFF. Here the CDR3 DNA reads TGTGCCAGCAGTTACTCCGACAGGGGCGTCACTGAAGCTTTCTTT.

This chain's CDR3 is CASSPLIPGRNTQYF. DNA of the CDR3: TGTGCCAGCAGCCCCCTTATTCCGGGGAGGAATACGCAGTATTTT. The chain couples TRBV28 to TRBJ2-3; D is possibly TRBD2 (6 bases). This CDR3 region has 15 residues. V gave up 6 bases and J gave up 7 bases, with 20 bases separating them. Looked up from germline, CDR1 is MDHEN and CDR2 is SYDVKM.

The chain links TRBV5-1 to TRBJ1-6, with 9 bases that match TRBD1. The V gene end was trimmed by 0 bases and the J gene end by 0 bases; junction bases not matched to a gene: 7. The CDR3 runs 19 residues. Germline lookup yields CDR1 SGHRS and CDR2 YFSETQ. The CDR3 region has the DNA TGCGCCAGCAGCTTGGAAGGGACAGGGACGAGCTCCTATAATTCACCCCTCCACTTT. Its translation: CASSLEGTGTSSYNSPLHF.

This chain joins TRBV27 and TRBJ2-7, with D perhaps matching TRBD1 (5 bases). CDR1 is MNHEY and CDR2 is SMNVEV in the germline V gene (reference sequence). CDR3 length: 13 residues. V lost 5 bases and J 7 bases, leaving 15 bases between the germline ends. The chain's CDR3 is CASSQFQGGEQYF. The CDR3 nucleotides read TGTGCCAGCAGTCAGTTTCAGGGTGGGGAGCAGTACTTC.

The chain recombines TRBV9 with TRBJ2-1; D possibly corresponds to TRBD2 (6 bases). The germline V and J ends were trimmed by 3 bases and 5 bases, with 18 bases remaining between them. This CDR3 spans 16 amino acids. Per the germline V gene, CDR1 is SGDLS and CDR2 is YYNGEE. CDR3: CASSAVLLAANNEQFF. The CDR3 DNA is TGTGCCAGCAGCGCCGTCCTTTTAGCGGCCAACAATGAGCAGTTCTTC.

The chain has TRBV2 and TRBJ1-2; no reliable D call. Germline CDR1 is SNHLY and CDR2 is FYNNEI. The V gene lost 6 bases and the J gene lost 7 bases, with 9 bases spanning the gap. There are 11 residues in the CDR3. CDR3 sequence reads: CASRYSGGYTF. In DNA, the CDR3 is TGTGCCAGCAGGTACTCAGGTGGCTACACCTTC. Full variable domain (outside the CDR3, taken from reference TRBV2 and TRBJ1-2): EPEVTQTPSHQVTQMGQEVILRCVPISNHLYFYWYRQILGQKVEFLVSFYNNEISEKSEIFDDQFSVERPDGSNFTLKIRSTKLEDSAMYFCASRYSGGYTFGSGTRLTVV.